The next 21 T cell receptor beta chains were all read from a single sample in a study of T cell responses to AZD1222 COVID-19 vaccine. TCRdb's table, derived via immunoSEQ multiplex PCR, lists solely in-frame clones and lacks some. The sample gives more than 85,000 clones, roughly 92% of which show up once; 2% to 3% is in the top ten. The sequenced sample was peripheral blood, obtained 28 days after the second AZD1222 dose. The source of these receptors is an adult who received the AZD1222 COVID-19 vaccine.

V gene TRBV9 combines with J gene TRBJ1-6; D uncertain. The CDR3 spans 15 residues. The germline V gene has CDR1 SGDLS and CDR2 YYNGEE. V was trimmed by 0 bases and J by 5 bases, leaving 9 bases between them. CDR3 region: CASSVGRPNNSPLHF. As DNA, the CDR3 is TGTGCCAGCAGCGTAGGGCGGCCGAATAATTCACCCCTCCACTTT.

The DNA of the CDR3 is TGTGCCAGCAGTTTGGGTCCAGGGGGCCTTGGCTACACCTTC. This translates into CASSLGPGGLGYTF. The V and J genes are TRBV27 and TRBJ1-2; 8 bases match TRBD1. V shed 3 bases, J shed 7 bases, and the junction held 7 bases outside the gene matches. The germline CDR1 and CDR2 sequences are MNHEY and SMNVEV (reference sequence). The CDR3 spans 14 residues.

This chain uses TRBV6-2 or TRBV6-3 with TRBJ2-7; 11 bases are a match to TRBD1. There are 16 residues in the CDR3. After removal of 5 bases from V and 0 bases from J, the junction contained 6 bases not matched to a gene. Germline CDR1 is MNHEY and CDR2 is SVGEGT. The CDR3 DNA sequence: TGTGCCAGCAGTAGCCGGGACAGGGGGAGCTCCTACGAGCAGTACTTC. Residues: CASSSRDRGSSYEQYF.

The CDR3 sequence is CASGSQGAEGETQYF. DNA of the CDR3: TGTGCCAGTGGAAGTCAGGGGGCAGAAGGAGAGACCCAGTACTTC. The rearrangement uses TRBV19 and TRBJ2-5; 8 bases are shared with TRBD1. Germline CDR1 and CDR2: LNHDA and SQIVND (reference sequence). The CDR3 is made up of 15 amino acids. With V trimmed by 8 bases and J by 4 bases, 12 bases remained unmatched.

DNA of the CDR3: TGTGCCAGCAGCTTACGTGCTGGGGCCAACGTCCTGACTTTC. This gives the protein CASSLRAGANVLTF. The chain has TRBV5-6 and TRBJ2-6; D unresolved. Trimming shortened V by 2 bases and J by 2 bases, and 5 bases separated the two germline ends. The CDR3 sequence is 14 residues long. The V gene's germline CDR1 is SGHDT and CDR2 YYEEEE.

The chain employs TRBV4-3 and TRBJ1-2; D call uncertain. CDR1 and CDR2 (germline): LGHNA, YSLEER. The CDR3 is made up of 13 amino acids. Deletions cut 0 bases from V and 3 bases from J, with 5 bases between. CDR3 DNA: TGCGCCAGCAGCCAAGAAACGCACTATGGCTACACCTTC. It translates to CASSQETHYGYTF.

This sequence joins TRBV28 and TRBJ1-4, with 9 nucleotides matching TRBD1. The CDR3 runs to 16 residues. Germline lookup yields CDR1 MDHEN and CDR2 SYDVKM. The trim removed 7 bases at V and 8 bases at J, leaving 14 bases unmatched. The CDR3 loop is CASNSMAGTGSEKLFF. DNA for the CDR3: TGTGCCAGCAATTCAATGGCCGGGACAGGGTCCGAAAAACTGTTTTTT.

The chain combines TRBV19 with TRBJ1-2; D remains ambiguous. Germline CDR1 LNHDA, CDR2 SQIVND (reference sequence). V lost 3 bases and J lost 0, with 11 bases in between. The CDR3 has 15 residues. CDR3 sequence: CASSIRYPSNYGYTF. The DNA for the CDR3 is TGTGCCAGTAGTATCAGGTACCCTTCTAACTATGGCTACACCTTC.

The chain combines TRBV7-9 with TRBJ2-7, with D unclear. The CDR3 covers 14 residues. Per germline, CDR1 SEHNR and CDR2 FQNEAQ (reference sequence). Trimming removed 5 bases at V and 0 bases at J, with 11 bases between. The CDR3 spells CASSRASGSYEQYF. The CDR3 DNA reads TGTGCCAGCAGCCGAGCTTCGGGCTCCTACGAGCAGTACTTC.

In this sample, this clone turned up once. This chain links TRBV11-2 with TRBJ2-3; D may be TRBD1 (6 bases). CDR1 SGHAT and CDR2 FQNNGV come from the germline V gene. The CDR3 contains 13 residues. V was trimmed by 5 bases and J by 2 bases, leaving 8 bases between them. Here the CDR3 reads CASSDRYTDTQYF. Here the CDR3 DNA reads TGTGCCAGCAGCGACAGGTACACAGATACGCAGTATTTT.

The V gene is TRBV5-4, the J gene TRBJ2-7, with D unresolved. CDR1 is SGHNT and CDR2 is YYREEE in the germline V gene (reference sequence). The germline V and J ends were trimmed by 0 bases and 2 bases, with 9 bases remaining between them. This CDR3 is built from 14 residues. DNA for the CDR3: TGTGCCAGCAGCTTGGCGGGTCAAACCTACGAGCAGTACTTC. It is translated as CASSLAGQTYEQYF.

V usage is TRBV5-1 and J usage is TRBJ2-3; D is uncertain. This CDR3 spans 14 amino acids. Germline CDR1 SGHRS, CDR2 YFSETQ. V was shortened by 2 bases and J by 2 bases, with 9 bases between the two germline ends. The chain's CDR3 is CASSFALFTDTQYF. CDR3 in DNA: TGCGCCAGCAGCTTTGCCCTATTCACAGATACGCAGTATTTT.

CDR3 DNA: TGTGCCAGCAGTGAATTAGTGGGGTCAACTAATGAAAAACTGTTTTTT. Translated: CASSELVGSTNEKLFF. The chain is built from TRBV6-1 and TRBJ1-4; no firm D call. From germline, CDR1 is MNHNS and CDR2 SASEGT. Deletions cut 2 bases from V and 0 bases from J, with 10 bases between. The CDR3 sequence is 16 residues long.

The CDR3 is CATSPGQGARNEQFF. DNA of the CDR3: TGTGCCACCAGCCCGGGGCAGGGCGCCCGCAATGAGCAGTTCTTC. The gene calls are TRBV24-1 and TRBJ2-1; the D call may be TRBD1 or TRBD2 (5 bases each). V shed 7 bases and J shed 6 bases, with 18 bases lying between them. This CDR3 is 15 amino acids long. Germline assignment: CDR1 KGHDR and CDR2 SFDVKD.

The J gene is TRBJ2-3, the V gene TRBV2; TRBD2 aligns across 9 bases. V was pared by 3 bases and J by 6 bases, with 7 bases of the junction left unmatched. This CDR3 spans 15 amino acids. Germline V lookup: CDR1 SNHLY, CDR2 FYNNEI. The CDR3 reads CASSDRTSATDTQYF. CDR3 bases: TGTGCCAGCAGTGACCGGACTAGCGCGACGGATACGCAGTATTTT.

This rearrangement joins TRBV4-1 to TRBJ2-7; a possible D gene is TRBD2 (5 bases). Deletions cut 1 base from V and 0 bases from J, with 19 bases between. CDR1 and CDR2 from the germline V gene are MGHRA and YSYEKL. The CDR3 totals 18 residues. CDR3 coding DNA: TGCGCCAGCAGCCAAGGTGCGGGCGACTCCCAGAGCTCCTACGAGCAGTACTTC. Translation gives CASSQGAGDSQSSYEQYF.

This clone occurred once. The CDR3 reads CASSEVRMNTEAFF. CDR3 DNA: TGTGCCAGCAGTGAGGTCAGAATGAACACTGAAGCTTTCTTT. The gene calls are TRBV2 and TRBJ1-1; D not resolved. V dropped 3 bases and J dropped 0 bases, with 8 bases sitting between them. Germline CDR1 SNHLY, CDR2 FYNNEI. The CDR3 contains 14 residues. The whole variable domain, filled in from reference TRBV2 and TRBJ1-1, reads EPEVTQTPSHQVTQMGQEVILRCVPISNHLYFYWYRQILGQKVEFLVSFYNNEISEKSEIFDDQFSVERPDGSNFTLKIRSTKLEDSAMYFCASSEVRMNTEAFFGQGTRLTVV.

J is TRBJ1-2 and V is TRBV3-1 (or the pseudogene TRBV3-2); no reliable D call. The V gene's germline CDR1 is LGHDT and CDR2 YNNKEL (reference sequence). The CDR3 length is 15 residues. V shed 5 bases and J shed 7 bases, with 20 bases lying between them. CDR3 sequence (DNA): TGTGCCAGCAGCAACCAAAGGTCGGGTTACTTTGGCTACACCTTC. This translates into CASSNQRSGYFGYTF.

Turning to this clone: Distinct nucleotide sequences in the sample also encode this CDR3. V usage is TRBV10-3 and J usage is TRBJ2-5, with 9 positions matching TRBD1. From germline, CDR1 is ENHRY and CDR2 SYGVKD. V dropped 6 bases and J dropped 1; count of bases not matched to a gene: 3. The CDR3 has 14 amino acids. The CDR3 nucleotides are TGTGCCATCAGGCCGGGACAGGGCCAAGAGACCCAGTACTTC. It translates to CAIRPGQGQETQYF.

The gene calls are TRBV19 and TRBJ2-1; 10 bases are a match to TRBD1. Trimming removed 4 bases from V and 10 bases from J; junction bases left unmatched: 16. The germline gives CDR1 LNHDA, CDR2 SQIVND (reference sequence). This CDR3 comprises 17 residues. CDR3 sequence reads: CASSNSGIGQGVLEQFF. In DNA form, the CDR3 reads TGTGCCAGTAGTAATTCCGGCATAGGACAGGGGGTTTTAGAGCAGTTCTTC.

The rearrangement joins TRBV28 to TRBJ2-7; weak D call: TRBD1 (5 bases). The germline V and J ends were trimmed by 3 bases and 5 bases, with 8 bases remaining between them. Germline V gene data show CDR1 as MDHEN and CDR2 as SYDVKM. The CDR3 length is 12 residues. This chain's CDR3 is CASSLVQDEQYF. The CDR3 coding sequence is TGTGCCAGCAGTTTGGTACAGGACGAGCAGTACTTC.